This T cell receptor (beta chain) was sequenced in a study of cytomegalovirus exposure and HLA in healthy donors. Findings and limits, study-wide: In vitro, three CMV-associated chains proved specific for CMV antigens. Later on, a genetic analysis was performed. It linked a missense variant in DCLRE1C with V- and J-gene trimming of TCR beta. In a later analysis, 15,000 to 20,000 TCR beta sequences were associated with HLA alleles at 0.05 false discovery rate. Of the V segments, some could not be distinguished, including TRBV6-2 and TRBV6-3, and were excluded.

A single count supports this clone. The antigen is unknown. The study ran its PCR with 60 Vbeta and 13 Jbeta primers. Clones were read by immunoSEQ multiplex PCR, and TCRdb kept only the in-frame ones, dropping some. The sample comprises around 120,000 clones, just over 70% of which are singletons, and about 2.6% rests with the top ten. V was pared by 0 bases and J by 2 bases, with 8 bases between. The CDR3 has 14 amino acids. Looked up from germline, CDR1 is SGDLS and CDR2 is YYNGEE. What was sequenced was PBMCs. The receptor comes from a woman in her fifties or sixties in good health and CMV-seropositive. The rearrangement uses TRBV9 and TRBJ1-1; TRBD1 might be the D (6 bases). In nucleotides, the CDR3 is TGTGCCAGCAGCGTAGGGGGGCCTAACACTGAAGCTTTCTTT. It encodes CASSVGGPNTEAFF.